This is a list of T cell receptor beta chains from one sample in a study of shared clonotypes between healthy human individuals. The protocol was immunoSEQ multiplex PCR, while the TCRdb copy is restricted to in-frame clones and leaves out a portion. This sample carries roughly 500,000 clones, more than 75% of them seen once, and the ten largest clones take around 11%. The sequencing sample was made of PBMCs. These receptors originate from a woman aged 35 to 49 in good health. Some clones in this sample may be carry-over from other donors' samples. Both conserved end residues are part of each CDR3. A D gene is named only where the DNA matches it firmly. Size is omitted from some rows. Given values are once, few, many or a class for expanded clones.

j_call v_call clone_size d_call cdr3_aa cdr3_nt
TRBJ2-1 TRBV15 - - CATSRDLRSYNEQFF TGTGCCACCAGCAGAGATCTCCGGTCCTACAATGAGCAGTTCTTC
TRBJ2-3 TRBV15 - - CATSEKGTEDTQYF TGTGCCACCAGCGAAAAGGGGACTGAAGATACGCAGTATTTT
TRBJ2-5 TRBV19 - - CASSTNRGAVQETQYF TGTGCCAGTAGTACCAACCGAGGGGCGGTCCAAGAGACCCAGTACTTC
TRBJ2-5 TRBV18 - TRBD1 CASSPDRVGETQYF TGTGCCAGCTCACCCGACAGGGTTGGGGAGACCCAGTACTTC
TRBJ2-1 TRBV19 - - CASSIGYNEQFF TGTGCCAGTAGTATCGGCTACAATGAGCAGTTCTTC
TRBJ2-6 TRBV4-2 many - CASSQDISSGANVLTF TGTGCCAGCAGCCAAGATATCAGCTCTGGGGCCAACGTCCTGACTTTC
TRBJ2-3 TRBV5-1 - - CASSFGPDTDTQYF TGCGCCAGCAGCTTTGGGCCCGACACAGATACGCAGTATTTT
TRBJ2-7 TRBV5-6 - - CASSLGRAYEQYF TGTGCCAGCAGCTTGGGCAGGGCATACGAGCAGTACTTC
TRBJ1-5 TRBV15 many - CATRGSSTQPQHF TGTGCCACCAGGGGCAGTTCCACTCAGCCCCAGCATTTT
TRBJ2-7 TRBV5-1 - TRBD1 CASSTATGHYEQYF TGCGCCAGCAGCACCGCGACAGGGCACTACGAGCAGTACTTC
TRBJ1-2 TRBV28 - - CASSLMAGNGYTF TGTGCCAGCAGTTTAATGGCAGGGAATGGCTACACCTTC
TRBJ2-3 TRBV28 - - CASKVGGISGGSTDTQYF TGTGCCAGCAAAGTCGGTGGAATTAGCGGTGGGAGCACAGATACGCAGTATTTT
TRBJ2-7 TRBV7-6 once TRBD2 CASSLESSGGPHEQYF TGTGCCAGCAGCTTAGAGTCATCGGGAGGGCCCCACGAGCAGTACTTC